The T cell receptor beta chain described here comes from a study of post-analysis software for immune sequencing data. Study-level background: Courses of disease covered relapsing-remitting, secondary progressive and progressive-relapsing multiple sclerosis.

This clonotype appeared a few times. The antigen remains undetermined. Overall study results and limits: Diversity measured as normalized Chao1 was significantly lower in multiple sclerosis patients than in controls. The authors found that F measure strongly co-clustered same-batch samples. TRBV5-6, TRBV5-1 and TRBV20-1 belonged to a set of roughly 5 TRBV segments that were more frequent in patients than controls.

The CDR3 is 15 residues long. Trimming took 3 bases from V and 2 from J, leaving 11 bases between them. Germline V CDR1 and CDR2: LGHDT, YNNKEL (reference sequence). TCR beta cDNA libraries had unique molecular identifiers. Researchers reported a few hundred thousand cDNA molecules coming from approximately 0.91 to 9.4 million T cells. TCRdb called the PCR reads again in MiXCR, with one record for every CDR3 protein. The sample consists of more than 350,000 distinct CDR3 sequences, 30% to 45% of them appearing once. This chain uses TRBV3-1 with TRBJ2-1, with D perhaps matching TRBD2 (6 bases). The sequencing sample was made of blood. The clonotype was recovered from a girl aged 2-9 years with multiple sclerosis. DNA of the CDR3: TGTGCCAGCAGCCACGGCGGGATACCCTACAATGAGCAGTTCTTC. Translating gives CASSHGGIPYNEQFF.